This T cell receptor (beta chain) was recovered during a study of blood T cell repertoires in COVID-19. Study overall: Acute and convalescent COVID-19 specimens originated in the United States, Italy and Spain. Sources were T cells, B-cell-depleted T cells, or PBMCs; the material itself was cDNA or gDNA.

In the authors' methods: Amplified reference gene primers provided the basis for estimating nucleated cell counts. TCRdb's table, derived via immunoSEQ multiplex PCR, lists solely in-frame clones and lacks some. Clone size and the V and J calls come from that table; the DNA yielded D and trimming. The data show 75,000 to 100,000 clones, with 86% seen just once and around 20% held by the top ten. V shed 5 bases and J shed 4 bases, with 12 bases lying between them. This CDR3 spans 15 amino acids. Germline V CDR1 and CDR2: MNHNY, SVGAGI (reference sequence). The rearrangement links TRBV6-6 to TRBJ1-6; the D is unclear. This sequence was found in a woman aged 80 or older with acute or convalescent COVID-19. The specimen sequenced was peripheral blood. The CDR3 coding sequence is TGTGCCAGCAGTCTCCTGGAGGGTTATAATTCACCCCTCCACTTT. Amino acids: CASSLLEGYNSPLHF.